The source of this T cell receptor (beta chain) is a study of blood T cell repertoires in COVID-19. In the study overall: The United States, Italy and Spain provided the acute and convalescent COVID-19 samples.

This clone is medium-sized by share. J lost 1 base, V lost 4 bases, and 2 bases had no gene match. CDR1 and CDR2 from the germline V gene are MRHNA and SNTAGT. The CDR3 spans 15 residues. Original processing methods: Cell counts per sample came from amplifying reference gene primers. Clones were read by immunoSEQ multiplex PCR, and TCRdb kept only the in-frame ones, dropping some. V, J and clone size are those of that table, while D and trimming were read from the DNA. In the table there are fewer than 40,000 clones, 80% to 90% of which are singletons. The sequencing sample was made of peripheral blood. The sequence came from a woman aged 70-85 years with active COVID-19. The chain is built from TRBV6-4 and TRBJ2-3; 10 bases align to TRBD1. CDR3 sequence (DNA): TGTGCCAGCAGTGTGGGGACAGGGGGCACAGATACGCAGTATTTT. Its translation is CASSVGTGGTDTQYF.